These 21 T cell receptor beta chains came from one sample sequenced in a study of PD-L1 blockade in urothelial cancer. The repertoire was sequenced with immunoSEQ multiplex PCR; TCRdb's copy has only in-frame clones and lacks some. Counted here are some 84,000 clones, 87% occurring once; the ten biggest clones make up under 6%. Here the sequenced sample was PBMCs, taken around atezolizumab (anti-PD-L1) treatment. Receptors originate from an older woman with urothelial cancer.

CDR3 in amino acids: CASTGRGVKEQFF. CDR3 coding DNA: TGTGCCAGCACGGGGCGGGGGGTAAAGGAGCAGTTCTTC. V gene TRBV2 combines with J gene TRBJ2-1, with 8 bases fitting TRBD2. CDR3 length equals 13 residues. Trimming removed 7 bases from V and 10 bases from J; junction bases left unmatched: 9. The germline gives CDR1 SNHLY, CDR2 FYNNEI.

The gene calls are TRBV5-4 and TRBJ1-1, with D maybe TRBD1 (6 bases). The ends were cut back, 6 bases at V and 6 bases at J, with 24 bases in the middle. CDR3 size: 16 residues. Germline V gives CDR1 SGHNT, CDR2 YYREEE (reference sequence). The CDR3: CASTVSLGGVSPEAFF. Written as DNA, the CDR3 is TGTGCCAGCACCGTGTCCTTAGGGGGGGTCTCGCCTGAAGCTTTCTTT.

The chain links TRBV13 to TRBJ1-1; the D is unclear. CDR1 and CDR2 (germline): PRHDT, FYEKMQ (reference sequence). The CDR3 contains 15 residues. V lost 10 bases, J lost 5 bases, and 23 bases lay in between. The CDR3: CATFERLSPQTEAFF. DNA of the CDR3: TGTGCCACCTTCGAGAGGCTCTCACCCCAAACTGAAGCTTTCTTT.

The V and J genes are TRBV19 and TRBJ2-5; possibly TRBD2 for D (6 bases). The CDR3 contains 14 residues. The ends were cut back, 3 bases at V and 5 bases at J, with 13 bases in the middle. Germline V CDR1 and CDR2: LNHDA, SQIVND (reference sequence). CDR3 amino acids: CASSMGLLAETQYF. The CDR3 DNA reads TGTGCCAGTAGTATGGGACTCCTGGCGGAGACCCAGTACTTC.

The chain links TRBV5-1 to TRBJ2-1; the match to TRBD1 covers 7 bases. Germline CDR1 is SGHRS and CDR2 is YFSETQ. V gave up 4 bases and J gave up 5 bases; unmatched junction bases: 9. This CDR3 is built from 15 residues. The CDR3 reads CASSETTGHHNEQFF. CDR3 DNA sequence: TGCGCCAGCAGCGAAACGACAGGGCACCACAATGAGCAGTTCTTC.

The rearrangement uses TRBV18 and TRBJ2-2, with D possibly being TRBD2 (5 bases). CDR1 and CDR2 (germline): KGHSH, LQKENI. The CDR3 covers 16 residues. V was cut by 6 bases and J by 3 bases, with 17 bases left in between. DNA of the CDR3: TGTGCCAGCTCTCTGGCCCGGAGAGCGGACACCGGGGAGCTGTTTTTT. Its translation: CASSLARRADTGELFF.

The chain links TRBV28 to TRBJ2-1, with D perhaps TRBD1 (6 bases). CDR1 and CDR2 from the germline V gene are MDHEN and SYDVKM. Between the trimmed V and J ends, which lost 4 bases and 8 bases, there was a span of 21 bases. CDR3 length equals 16 residues. The DNA of the CDR3 is TGTGCCAGCAGTTCGACAGGCCTACAGAGTCGTGATGAGCAGTTCTTC. Translated, it gives CASSSTGLQSRDEQFF.

V and J are TRBV2 and TRBJ2-3; no definite D call. V was trimmed by 2 bases and J by 0 bases, leaving 9 bases between them. This CDR3 comprises 15 residues. Looked up from germline, CDR1 is SNHLY and CDR2 is FYNNEI. The CDR3 is CASSERATSTDTQYF. CDR3 bases: TGTGCCAGCAGTGAAAGAGCTACTAGCACAGATACGCAGTATTTT.

Here the CDR3 DNA reads TGCGCCAGCAGTCCCCAGGGGCCTACGAGGCCCACTGAAGCTTTCTTT. Its translation is CASSPQGPTRPTEAFF. This chain uses TRBV10-1 with TRBJ1-1; tentative D call: TRBD1 (6 bases). Per germline, CDR1 WNHNN and CDR2 SYGVQD (reference sequence). V dropped 5 bases and J dropped 4 bases, with 20 bases sitting between them. This CDR3 has 16 amino acids.

The rearrangement links TRBV21-1 to TRBJ1-5; the table's D gene call, TRBD1, was not cross checked with the DNA. TRBV21-1 is listed as a pseudogene. The CDR3 contains 18 residues. CDR3 DNA: TGTGCCAGCAGCATGTGGCCGAGGGGGACAGCTAGCAATCAGCCCCAGCATTTT. Translated: CASSMWPRGTASNQPQHF.

The chain recombines TRBV19 with TRBJ2-7; 7 bases fit TRBD2. The CDR3 extends over 15 amino acids. The germline CDR1 and CDR2 sequences are LNHDA and SQIVND (reference sequence). Germline trimming cut 3 bases from V and 0 bases from J; bases unmatched to any gene: 5. This CDR3 reads CASSILGEGSYEQYF. The CDR3 coding sequence is TGTGCCAGTAGTATTCTCGGGGAGGGCTCCTACGAGCAGTACTTC. Full variable domain (remainder filled in from reference TRBV19 and TRBJ2-7): DGGITQSPKYLFRKEGQNVTLSCEQNLNHDAMYWYRQDPGQGLRLIYYSQIVNDFQKGDIAEGYSVSREKKESFPLTVTSAQKNPTAFYLCASSILGEGSYEQYFGPGTRLTVT.

The chain is built from TRBV30 and TRBJ2-5; D gene unclear. Germline lookup yields CDR1 GTSNPN and CDR2 SVGIG (reference sequence). Trimming stripped 4 bases from V and 1 base from J, with 7 bases between. This CDR3 comprises 12 residues. The CDR3 is CAWNRVQETQYF. The CDR3 DNA follows: TGTGCCTGGAATCGTGTCCAAGAGACCCAGTACTTC. The full variable domain, rest sourced from reference TRBV30 and TRBJ2-5, is SQTIHQWPATLVQPVGSPLSLECTVEGTSNPNLYWYRQAAGRGLQLLFYSVGIGQISSEVPQNLSASRPQDRQFILSSKKLLLSDSGFYLCAWNRVQETQYFGPGTRLLVL.

This clone was observed a handful of times. The CDR3: CSGQQETQYF. CDR3 coding DNA: TGCAGCGGACAGCAAGAGACCCAGTACTTC. The V call is TRBV29-1, the J call TRBJ2-5; TRBD1 might be the D (5 bases). Germline loops: CDR1 SQVTM, CDR2 ANQGSEA. The CDR3 runs to 10 residues. Trimming stripped 7 bases from V and 2 bases from J, with 5 bases between.

The chain uses TRBV2 and TRBJ2-3, with 8 nucleotides matching TRBD1. The CDR3 sequence is 14 residues long. The V and J ends lost 6 bases and 5 bases, in that order; junction bases with no gene match: 7. Germline assignment: CDR1 SNHLY and CDR2 FYNNEI. The CDR3 is CASRQIDRGDTQYF. CDR3 sequence (DNA): TGTGCCAGCAGACAAATTGACAGGGGAGATACGCAGTATTTT.

The chain has TRBV6-1 and TRBJ2-3; 12 bases match TRBD1. The trim removed 6 bases at V and 4 bases at J, leaving 2 bases unmatched. The CDR3 covers 14 residues. Germline V gene sequence: CDR1 MNHNS, CDR2 SASEGT. CDR3 residues: CASRRDRGPDTQYF. The CDR3 DNA follows: TGTGCCAGCAGAAGGGACAGGGGGCCAGATACGCAGTATTTT.

This chain uses TRBV5-1 with TRBJ2-7; TRBD2 matches at 15 bases. The length of the CDR3 is 16 residues. The V gene end was trimmed by 4 bases and the J gene end by 2 bases; junction bases not matched to a gene: 4. Germline CDR1 is SGHRS and CDR2 is YFSETQ. The CDR3 DNA reads TGCGCCAGCAGCGACGGACTAGCGGGGGGGACCTACGAGCAGTACTTC. Encoded protein: CASSDGLAGGTYEQYF.

CDR3 nucleotide sequence: TGTGCCAGCAGCGGTGATGCCGGGACTAGTAACCCAGATACGCAGTATTTT. This gives the protein CASSGDAGTSNPDTQYF. The rearrangement uses TRBV9 and TRBJ2-3; 8 bases align to TRBD2. The CDR3 length is 17 residues. CDR1 and CDR2 (germline): SGDLS, YYNGEE. The trim removed 3 bases at V and 4 bases at J, leaving 13 bases unmatched.

This chain connects TRBV5-4 to TRBJ2-5; D perhaps matches TRBD2 (5 bases). V was pared by 4 bases and J by 5 bases, with 24 bases between. This CDR3 has 17 residues. Germline values: CDR1 SGHNT, CDR2 YYREEE (reference sequence). CDR3 in DNA: TGTGCCAGCAGCACCCCGGCCCGACTAAGGCTGCGGGAGACCCAGTACTTC. Amino acids: CASSTPARLRLRETQYF.

DNA for the CDR3: TGCGCCAGCAGTGTAGGTAGCGGGGGGACGCTACAGTATTTT. Amino acids: CASSVGSGGTLQYF. V and J are TRBV10-1 and TRBJ2-3; 10 bases align to TRBD2. The CDR3 spans 14 residues. Germline values: CDR1 WNHNN, CDR2 SYGVQD (reference sequence). Germline trimming cut 4 bases from V and 12 bases from J; bases unmatched to any gene: 10.

The chain links TRBV4-2 to TRBJ1-4, with 8 bases aligning to TRBD1. The CDR3 totals 14 residues. The germline CDR1 and CDR2 sequences are LGHNA and YNFKEQ. Unmatched junction bases numbered 2, after V lost 0 bases and J lost 8 bases. CDR3 sequence reads: CASSQDDRGEKLFF. The CDR3 region has the DNA TGTGCCAGCAGCCAAGACGACAGGGGAGAAAAACTGTTTTTT.

This clone has just one count. This chain uses TRBV5-6 with TRBJ2-1; possibly TRBD2 for D (6 bases). The CDR3 sequence is 15 residues long. Germline V gives CDR1 SGHDT, CDR2 YYEEEE. The V end was cut by 1 base, the J end by 5 bases, with 13 bases between. CDR3 DNA: TGTGCCAGCAGCTTGAGGGCTAGCGTAGACAATGAGCAGTTCTTC. The encoded protein is CASSLRASVDNEQFF.